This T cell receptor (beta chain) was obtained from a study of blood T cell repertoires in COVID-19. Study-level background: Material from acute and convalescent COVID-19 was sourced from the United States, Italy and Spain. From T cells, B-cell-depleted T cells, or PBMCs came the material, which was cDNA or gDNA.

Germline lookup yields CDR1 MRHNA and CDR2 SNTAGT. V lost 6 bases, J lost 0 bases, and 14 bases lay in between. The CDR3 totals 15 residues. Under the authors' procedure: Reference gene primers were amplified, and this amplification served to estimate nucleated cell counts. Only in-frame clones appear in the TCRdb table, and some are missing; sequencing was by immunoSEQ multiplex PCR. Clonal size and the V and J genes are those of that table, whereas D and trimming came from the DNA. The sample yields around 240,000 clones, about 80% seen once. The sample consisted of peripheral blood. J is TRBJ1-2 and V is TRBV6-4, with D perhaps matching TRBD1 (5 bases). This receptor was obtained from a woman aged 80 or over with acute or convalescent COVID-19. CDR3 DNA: TGTGCCAGCAGCCCTACAGGAGACACTAACTATGGCTACACCTTC. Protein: CASSPTGDTNYGYTF.